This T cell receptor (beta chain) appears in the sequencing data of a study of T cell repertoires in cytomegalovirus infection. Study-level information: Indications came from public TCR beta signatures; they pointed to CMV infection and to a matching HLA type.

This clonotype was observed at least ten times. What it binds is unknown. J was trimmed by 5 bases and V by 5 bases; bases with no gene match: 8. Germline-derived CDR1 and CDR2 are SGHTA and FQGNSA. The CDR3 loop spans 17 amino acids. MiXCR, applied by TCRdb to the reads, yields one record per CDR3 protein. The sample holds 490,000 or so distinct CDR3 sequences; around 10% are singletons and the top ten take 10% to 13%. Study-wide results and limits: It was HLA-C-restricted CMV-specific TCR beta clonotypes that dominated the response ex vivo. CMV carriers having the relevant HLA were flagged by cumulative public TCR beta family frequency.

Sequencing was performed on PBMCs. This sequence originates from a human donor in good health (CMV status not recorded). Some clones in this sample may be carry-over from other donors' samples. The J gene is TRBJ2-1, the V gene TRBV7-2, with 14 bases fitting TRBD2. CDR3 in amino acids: CASSVFPGLAGDNEQFF. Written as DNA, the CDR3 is TGTGCCAGCAGCGTATTCCCGGGACTAGCGGGAGACAATGAGCAGTTCTTC.